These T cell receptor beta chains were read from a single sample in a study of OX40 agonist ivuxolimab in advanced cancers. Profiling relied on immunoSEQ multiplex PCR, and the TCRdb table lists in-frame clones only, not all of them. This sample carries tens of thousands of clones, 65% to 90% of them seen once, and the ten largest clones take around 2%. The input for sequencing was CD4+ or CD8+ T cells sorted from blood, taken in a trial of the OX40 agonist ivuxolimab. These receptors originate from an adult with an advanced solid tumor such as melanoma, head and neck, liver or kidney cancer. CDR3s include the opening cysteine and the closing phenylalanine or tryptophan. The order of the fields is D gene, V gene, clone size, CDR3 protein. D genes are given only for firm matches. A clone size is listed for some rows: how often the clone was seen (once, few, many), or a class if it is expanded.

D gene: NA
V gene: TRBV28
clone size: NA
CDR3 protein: CASSLQGRGNQPQHF

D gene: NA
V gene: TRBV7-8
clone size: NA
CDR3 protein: CASSPGGSRHEKLFF

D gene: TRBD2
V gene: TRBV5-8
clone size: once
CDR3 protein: CASSLELAGGETQYF

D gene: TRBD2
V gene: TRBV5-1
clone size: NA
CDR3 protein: CASSLGPSGRNNEQFF

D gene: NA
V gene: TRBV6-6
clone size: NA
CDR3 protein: CASSYGQSSYNEQFF

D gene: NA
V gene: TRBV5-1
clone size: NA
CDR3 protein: CASTEQGQTQYF

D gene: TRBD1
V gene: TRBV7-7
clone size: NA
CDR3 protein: CASSQVGTGEETQYF

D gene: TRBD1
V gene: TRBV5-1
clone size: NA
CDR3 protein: CASSLEGDRGRTGELFF

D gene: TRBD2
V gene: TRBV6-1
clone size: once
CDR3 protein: CASSVIGGGVTDTQYF

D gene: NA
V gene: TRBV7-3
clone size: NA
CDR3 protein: CASSLTSGDTQYF

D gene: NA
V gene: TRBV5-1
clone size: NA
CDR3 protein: CASSLEGAQGYEKLFF

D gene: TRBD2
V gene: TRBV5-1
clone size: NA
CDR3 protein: CASSWGLAGGPGTDTQYF

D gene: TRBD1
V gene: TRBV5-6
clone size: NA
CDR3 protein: CASKIDRGNQPQHF

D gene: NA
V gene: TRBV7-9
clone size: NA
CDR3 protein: CASSLGAGATEAFF

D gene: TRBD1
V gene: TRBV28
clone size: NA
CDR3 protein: CASSLGGGQGRQPQHF

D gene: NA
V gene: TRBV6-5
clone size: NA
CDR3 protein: CASSYRGPPEEKLFF

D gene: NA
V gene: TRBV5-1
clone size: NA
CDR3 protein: CASSPAGRVVAETQYF

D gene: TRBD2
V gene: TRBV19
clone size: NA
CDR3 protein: CASKREVGTDTQYF

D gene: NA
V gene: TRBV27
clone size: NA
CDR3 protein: CASSSNRQASRLYF

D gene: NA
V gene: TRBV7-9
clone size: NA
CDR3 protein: CASSPGGAGSRSTEAFF

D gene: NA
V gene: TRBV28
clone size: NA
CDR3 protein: CASRKLGGGNTIYF

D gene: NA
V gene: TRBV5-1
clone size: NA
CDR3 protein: CASSVGGSRDEQYF

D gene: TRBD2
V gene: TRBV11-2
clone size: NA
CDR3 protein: CASSFTGTREQFF

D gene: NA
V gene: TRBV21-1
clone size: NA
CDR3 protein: CASSRAGQEDEKLFF

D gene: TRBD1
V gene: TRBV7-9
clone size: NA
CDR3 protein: CASSPGGQGYEQYF

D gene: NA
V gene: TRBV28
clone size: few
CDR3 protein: CASSDSGANVLTF

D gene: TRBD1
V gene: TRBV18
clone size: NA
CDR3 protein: CASSPGQGSYEQYF

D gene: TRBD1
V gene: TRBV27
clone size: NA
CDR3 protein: CASSSQGRTEAFF

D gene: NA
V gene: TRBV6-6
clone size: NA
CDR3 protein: CASSPKTSGYEQYF

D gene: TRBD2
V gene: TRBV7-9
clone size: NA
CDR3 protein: CASTERGSNTGELFF

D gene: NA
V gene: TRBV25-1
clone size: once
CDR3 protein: CASSQYEVYGYTF

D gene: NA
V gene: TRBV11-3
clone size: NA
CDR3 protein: CASSPSSASYGYTF

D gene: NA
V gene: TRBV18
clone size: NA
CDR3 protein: CASSQTEFRGRPGETQYF

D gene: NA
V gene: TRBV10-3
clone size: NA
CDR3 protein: CAISEGMNTEAFF

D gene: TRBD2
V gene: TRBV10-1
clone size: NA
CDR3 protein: CASSPRAGERYEQYF

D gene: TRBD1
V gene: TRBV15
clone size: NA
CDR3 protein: CATSRDRTGYEQYF

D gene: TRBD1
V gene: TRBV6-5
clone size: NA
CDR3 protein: CASSSSGQGNIQYF